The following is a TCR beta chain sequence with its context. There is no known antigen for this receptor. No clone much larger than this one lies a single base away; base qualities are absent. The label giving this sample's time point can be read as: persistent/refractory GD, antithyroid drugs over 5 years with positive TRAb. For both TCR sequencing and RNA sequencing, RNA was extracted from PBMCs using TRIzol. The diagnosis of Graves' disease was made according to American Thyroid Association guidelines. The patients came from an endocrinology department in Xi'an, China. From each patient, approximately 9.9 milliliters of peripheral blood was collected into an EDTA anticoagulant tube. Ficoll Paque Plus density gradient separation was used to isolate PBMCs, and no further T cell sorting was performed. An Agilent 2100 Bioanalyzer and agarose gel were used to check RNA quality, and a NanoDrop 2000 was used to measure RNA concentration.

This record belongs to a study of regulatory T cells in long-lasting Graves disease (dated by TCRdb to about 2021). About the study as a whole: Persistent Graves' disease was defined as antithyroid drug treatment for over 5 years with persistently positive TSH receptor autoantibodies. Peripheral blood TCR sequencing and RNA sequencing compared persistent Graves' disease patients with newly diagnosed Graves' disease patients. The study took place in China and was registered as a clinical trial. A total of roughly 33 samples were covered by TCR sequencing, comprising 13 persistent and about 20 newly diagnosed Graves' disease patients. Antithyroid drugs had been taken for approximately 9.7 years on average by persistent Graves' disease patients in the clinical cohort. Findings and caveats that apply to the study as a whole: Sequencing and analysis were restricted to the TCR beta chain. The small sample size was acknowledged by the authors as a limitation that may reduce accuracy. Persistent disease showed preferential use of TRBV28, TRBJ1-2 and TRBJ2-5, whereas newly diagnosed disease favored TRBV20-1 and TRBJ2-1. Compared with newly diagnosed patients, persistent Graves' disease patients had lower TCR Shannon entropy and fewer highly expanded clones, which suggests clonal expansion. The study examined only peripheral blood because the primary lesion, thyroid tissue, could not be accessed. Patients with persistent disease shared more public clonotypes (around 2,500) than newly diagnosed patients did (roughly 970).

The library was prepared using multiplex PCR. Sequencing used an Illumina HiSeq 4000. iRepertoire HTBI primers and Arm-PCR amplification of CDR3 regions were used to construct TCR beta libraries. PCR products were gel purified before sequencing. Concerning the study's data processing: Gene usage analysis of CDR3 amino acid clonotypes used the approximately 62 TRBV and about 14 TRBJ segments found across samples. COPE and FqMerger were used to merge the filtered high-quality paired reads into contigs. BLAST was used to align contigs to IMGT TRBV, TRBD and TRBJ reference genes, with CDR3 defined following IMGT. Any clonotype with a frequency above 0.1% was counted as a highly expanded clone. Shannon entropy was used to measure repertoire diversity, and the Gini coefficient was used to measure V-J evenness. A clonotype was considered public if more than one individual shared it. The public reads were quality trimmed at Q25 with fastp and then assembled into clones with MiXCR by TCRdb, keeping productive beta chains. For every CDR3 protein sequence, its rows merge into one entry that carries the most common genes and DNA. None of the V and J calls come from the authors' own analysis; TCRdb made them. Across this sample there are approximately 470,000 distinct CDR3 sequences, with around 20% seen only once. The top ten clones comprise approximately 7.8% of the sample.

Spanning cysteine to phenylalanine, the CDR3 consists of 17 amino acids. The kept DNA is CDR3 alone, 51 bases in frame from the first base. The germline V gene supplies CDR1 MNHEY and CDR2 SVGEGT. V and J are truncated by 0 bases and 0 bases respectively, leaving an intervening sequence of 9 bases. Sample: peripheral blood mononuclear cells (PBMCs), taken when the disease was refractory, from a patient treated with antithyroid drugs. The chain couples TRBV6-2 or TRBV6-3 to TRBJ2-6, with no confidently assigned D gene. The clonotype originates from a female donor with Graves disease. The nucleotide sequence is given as TGTGCCAGCAGTTACTCGGGCGCAGACTCTGGGGCCAACGTCCTGACTTTC. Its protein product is CASSYSGADSGANVLTF.